This is a list of T cell receptor beta chains from one sample in a study of shared clonotypes between healthy human individuals. Sequencing was performed with immunoSEQ multiplex PCR; in TCRdb, only in-frame clones are kept and a portion is missing. The sample lists approximately 1.9 million clones, 85% to 95% occurring once. Sequencing was performed on naive CD8+ T cells from PBMCs. These receptors all stem from a man in his late teens or twenties in good health. Some clones in this sample may be carry-over from other donors' samples. Each CDR3 is given with its conserved first and last residue. D genes are given only for firm matches. Size values are once, few and many counts, or a class for expanded clones, and some rows have none.

len	d_gene	v_gene	j_gene	abundance	CDR3nt	CDR3aa
17	TRBD1	TRBV4-3	TRBJ2-6	.	TGCGCCAGCAGCCCCCGGGACAGGGGAGTTGGGGCCAACGTCCTGACTTTC	CASSPRDRGVGANVLTF
13	.	TRBV9	TRBJ1-1	.	TGTGCCAGCAGCGCCTCTTTGGGAGCTGAAGCTTTCTTT	CASSASLGAEAFF
15	.	TRBV27	TRBJ2-5	.	TGTGCCAGCGGGCCGAAGGGGGGGGGCAGGGAGACCCAGTACTTC	CASGPKGGGRETQYF
16	.	TRBV9	TRBJ2-6	.	TGTGCCAGCAGCGAGGGTTGGCTCTCTGGGGCCAACGTCCTGACTTTC	CASSEGWLSGANVLTF
14	.	TRBV19	TRBJ1-2	.	TGTGCCAGTAGGGAGGGAAGTGCGGACTATGGCTACACCTTC	CASREGSADYGYTF
14	.	TRBV9	TRBJ2-7	.	TGTGCCAGCAGCGTAGGTGACAGCCCCTACGAGCAGTACTTC	CASSVGDSPYEQYF
15	.	TRBV9	TRBJ2-5	.	TGTGCCAGCAGCGTAGGGAGGACAAGCCAAGAGACCCAGTACTTC	CASSVGRTSQETQYF
16	.	TRBV10-3	TRBJ2-3	.	TGTGCCATCAGTGAGAGGCAGACAAAAAGCACAGATACGCAGTATTTT	CAISERQTKSTDTQYF
12	.	TRBV7-8	TRBJ1-1	.	TGTGCCAGCAGTGCAGAGGGACGGGAAGCTTTCTTT	CASSAEGREAFF
17	TRBD1	TRBV11-2	TRBJ2-1	once	TGTGCCAGCAGCTTAGAATGGGGGACAGGTCCTTACAATGAGCAGTTCTTC	CASSLEWGTGPYNEQFF
17	.	TRBV28	TRBJ2-1	.	TGTGCCAGCAGTACCCCTTTAGCGACGAGCTCCTACAATGAGCAGTTCTTC	CASSTPLATSSYNEQFF
12	.	TRBV27	TRBJ2-7	.	TGTGCCAGCAGTTTACTGGCGGGAGAGCAGTACTTC	CASSLLAGEQYF
15	TRBD1	TRBV28	TRBJ2-6	.	TGTGCCAGCAGCATTCGGGACAGCTATTACAACGTCCTGACTTTC	CASSIRDSYYNVLTF
13	TRBD2	TRBV4-2	TRBJ2-7	.	TGTGCCAGCAGCCAGACTAGCGGCTACGAGCAGTACTTC	CASSQTSGYEQYF
14	TRBD1	TRBV2	TRBJ1-3	.	TGTGCCAGCAGAGGTCCCGGGACAGGGAACACCATATATTTT	CASRGPGTGNTIYF
16	.	TRBV4-1	TRBJ1-1	.	TGCGCCAGCAGCCCTGCCGGGGGGAGTAGGGCCACTGAAGCTTTCTTT	CASSPAGGSRATEAFF
14	.	TRBV9	TRBJ1-2	.	TGTGCCAGCAGCGTAGGAGATACCCCCTATGGCTACACCTTC	CASSVGDTPYGYTF
15	.	TRBV6-1	TRBJ1-4	.	TGTGCCAGCAGTGAAGGACGGGGTTTCGGTGAAAAACTGTTTTTT	CASSEGRGFGEKLFF
16	TRBD1	TRBV27	TRBJ2-7	.	TGTGCCAGCAGCTTAACCGGGACAGGGAGTCTCGACGAGCAGTACTTC	CASSLTGTGSLDEQYF
14	.	TRBV5-1	TRBJ2-7	.	TGCGCCAGCAGCTTGCCGACGGTCTCCTACGAGCAGTACTTC	CASSLPTVSYEQYF
13	.	TRBV15	TRBJ1-1	.	TGTGCCACCAGCAATAAGGCCACGCAAGAAGCTTTCTTT	CATSNKATQEAFF
18	TRBD1	TRBV27	TRBJ2-5	.	TGTGCCAGCAGTTTATTGGGGACAGGTGGTTTTTTGGGGGAGACCCAGTACTTC	CASSLLGTGGFLGETQYF
15	.	TRBV6-1	TRBJ2-5	.	TGTGCCAGCAGTGAAGTGGGGCTGGGATGGGAGACCCAGTACTTC	CASSEVGLGWETQYF
12	.	TRBV5-6	TRBJ2-7	once	TGTGCCAGCAGCTTGGCCGGCGGCGAGCAGTACTTC	CASSLAGGEQYF
12	.	TRBV29-1	TRBJ1-1	few	TGCAGCGATTACAGCGCGAACACTGAAGCTTTCTTT	CSDYSANTEAFF
15	.	TRBV28	TRBJ1-2	once	TGTGCCAGCAGAATCCCGACAGGTTCTTCCTATGGCTACACCTTC	CASRIPTGSSYGYTF
14	.	TRBV5-6	TRBJ2-2	.	TGTGCCAGCAGCTTGGGGAGACGGAGCCGGGAGCTGTTTTTT	CASSLGRRSRELFF
16	TRBD2	TRBV7-2	TRBJ2-3	.	TGTGCCAGCAGCTTAACTGTGGCGGGAGTGCAGGATACGCAGTATTTT	CASSLTVAGVQDTQYF
14	.	TRBV9	TRBJ1-2	.	TGTGCCAGCAGCGCCCCGACAAATTACTATGGCTACACCTTC	CASSAPTNYYGYTF
12	.	TRBV5-1	TRBJ2-7	.	TGCGCCAGCAGCTTGGAGGCTTACGAGCAGTACTTC	CASSLEAYEQYF
15	.	TRBV5-5	TRBJ1-4	.	TGTGCCAGCAGCGCCAACAGGGACGCAGATGAAAAACTGTTTTTT	CASSANRDADEKLFF
12	.	TRBV5-5	TRBJ1-2	.	TGTGCCAGCAGCTCGGGACGCCAGGGAGACACCTTC	CASSSGRQGDTF
16	.	TRBV4-3	TRBJ1-4	.	TGCGCCAGCAGCCAAGGATTCGATTTAACGAATGAAAAACTGTTTTTT	CASSQGFDLTNEKLFF
15	TRBD1	TRBV9	TRBJ2-1	.	TGTGCCAGCAGCGTAGGGACAGGGATTTACAATGAGCAGTTCTTC	CASSVGTGIYNEQFF
15	.	TRBV27	TRBJ2-1	.	TGTGCCAGCAGTGCGGTGGCAGGGATCTACAATGAGCAGTTCTTC	CASSAVAGIYNEQFF
14	.	TRBV2	TRBJ2-7	.	TGTGCCAGCAGTGACCCGGGGACGGGCTACGAGCAGTACTTC	CASSDPGTGYEQYF
15	.	TRBV6-6	TRBJ2-1	.	TGTGCCAGCAGCCCTAGGGCCGGGCCCTACAATGAGCAGTTCTTC	CASSPRAGPYNEQFF
17	.	TRBV11-2	TRBJ2-1	once	TGTGCCAGCAGCTCTTGGACCGGACGTCGCTCCTACAATGAGCAGTTCTTC	CASSSWTGRRSYNEQFF
15	.	TRBV7-8	TRBJ1-1	.	TGTGCCAGCAGCTTACTCAGGGGTGTGGAGACTGAAGCTTTCTTT	CASSLLRGVETEAFF
15	.	TRBV6-5	TRBJ2-7	.	TGTGCCAGCAGTTACGCAACGGACAGCTCCTACGAGCAGTACTTC	CASSYATDSSYEQYF
16	TRBD2	TRBV4-3	TRBJ2-1	.	TGCGCCAGCAGCCAAGGATATGGCGGGAGGGCCCCTGAGCAGTTCTTC	CASSQGYGGRAPEQFF
14	.	TRBV19	TRBJ2-7	.	TGTGCCAGTAGTATCTTCCAGGGGTGGTACGAGCAGTACTTC	CASSIFQGWYEQYF